The present T cell receptor (beta chain) was sequenced within a study of CD8+ T cells in alopecia areata (dated by TCRdb to the late 2010s). Broadly, across the study: Treated patients were enrolled in an open-label pilot trial of oral tofacitinib at 5 to 10 mg twice daily for moderate-to-severe alopecia areata. Tofacitinib was given for 6 to 18 months, followed by 6 months of follow-up off drug to assess delayed response and recurrence. For the treated patients, the SALT score, which quantifies what percentage of scalp surface area is affected, served as the measure of disease severity. In both human patients and the C3H/HeJ mouse model, the study applied high-throughput TCRbeta sequencing to look at T cell clonal expansion in alopecia areata. Scalp tissue and sorted CD4+ and CD8+ peripheral blood T cells from patchy and totalis/universalis alopecia areata patients and from healthy controls were covered by human TCRbeta sequencing. Biopsies were taken from tofacitinib-treated patients at baseline and at 4 and 24 weeks of treatment, and a later scalp biopsy was taken in several of the tofacitinib-treated patients. Scalp clonality was compared among normal scalp (n=4), patchy alopecia areata scalp (n=8), and alopecia totalis/universalis scalp (n=8). The RNA source kit depended on sample type: the PAXgene miRNA kit for fixed scalp, the miRNeasy kit for PBMCs, and the RNeasy kit for mouse skin. Amplification of TCRbeta CDR3 regions was done by immunoSEQ multiplex PCR using 35 Vbeta forward primers and 13 Jbeta reverse primers.

Results and caveats for the whole study, not just this receptor: The treated cohort was small, with a single nonresponder, so links between baseline CD8+ expansion and response need larger studies. Higher clonality and more expanded CD8+ clones were observed in lesional scalp than in normal scalp, particularly in alopecia totalis/universalis, a finding suggestive of antigenic drive. TCR sequences shared between patients were less clear than in mice, possibly partly because of HLA diversity in the patient population. Many expanded lesional clones were found to persist in scalp and blood during tofacitinib treatment, and relapse after treatment cessation may be partly explained by this persistence. Resident alphabeta T cells in normal human skin are also sequenced, complicating scalp TCR repertoire analysis, unlike mouse skin dominated by gammadelta T cells. Tofacitinib significantly lowered scalp clonality and the number of expanded CD8+ clones among the top 100 scalp clones.

The library was prepared using the immunoSEQ multiplex PCR assay. To provide template for TCR sequencing, every sample had RNA extracted and reverse transcribed into cDNA. SuperScript III was used for first-strand cDNA synthesis, primed with a 2:1 mix of oligo-dT and random hexamers. Amplification bias was assessed with a synthetic immune receptor repertoire, and residual bias was removed computationally. On the study's bioinformatics: Raw reads were preprocessed to remove errors, and CDR3 was defined by IMGT conventions from the conserved cysteine to phenylalanine. To get clonality, Shannon entropy was normalized by log2 of the number of productive unique TCRs and the result was subtracted from 1. CD4 or CD8 identity of scalp clones was inferred by cross-referencing scalp TCRbeta sequences with sorted blood CD4 and CD8 repertoires. TCRdb carries this immuneACCESS record with in-frame sequences only. Its versions omit some clonotypes, under half of them owing to an unresolved V gene in the studies checked, with the rest unexplained. That table is the source of V, J and clone size, and D and trimming were worked out from the DNA. The sample has about 270,000 clones on record, around three fifths of them singletons. The ten largest clones represent around 0.92% of the sample.

On this clone itself: The clone's antigen remains unknown. No base qualities exist here, and no much larger clone lies one base off it.

From its cysteine to its phenylalanine, the CDR3 spans 17 amino acids. The only DNA kept is the CDR3, 51 bases in frame from the first base. The germline V gene supplies CDR1 SGDLS and CDR2 YYNGEE. Trimming costs V 1 base and J 0 bases, and their ends lie 13 bases apart. Interpreted using the paper, the treatment or condition label stands for: oral pan-JAK inhibitor, 5-10 mg twice daily. From alopecia areata patients, peripheral blood was collected along with lesional scalp punch biopsies. PBMCs were isolated by density centrifugation and stained for CD3, CD4 and CD8, after which CD4+ and CD8+ T cells were sorted on a FACSAria.

The TCR was taken from a human donor with alopecia areata. Recombination joined TRBV9 with TRBJ2-2, with the D gene possibly TRBD1 or TRBD2, each one fitting 5 bases. Sequencing used CD4+ T cells sorted from blood, obtained around week 54, from a patient treated with tofacitinib. The CDR3 region has the sequence CASSVRGAPANTGELFF. The sequenced DNA: TGTGCCAGCAGCGTACGAGGGGCCCCTGCGAACACCGGGGAGCTGTTTTTT.